This is a list of T cell receptor beta chains from one sample in a study of T cell repertoires in cytomegalovirus infection. Each CDR3 protein gets one entry after TCRdb re-called the reads with MiXCR. This sample has around 320,000 distinct CDR3 sequences, with around 9.5% found just once. Sequences were obtained from PBMCs. The receptors come from a human donor in good health (CMV status not recorded). Some clones in this sample may be carry-over from other donors' samples. Each CDR3 is given with its conserved first and last residue. The D gene is left open where the match is weak. Size is stated for part of the rows, as once, few or many counts, or as a class when the clone is expanded.

j_call	v_call	d_call	clone_size	cdr3_length	cdr3_aa	cdr3_nt
TRBJ1-4	TRBV27	-	-	16	CASSWSSRRTNEKLFF	TGTGCCAGCAGTTGGTCTTCACGCCGAACTAATGAAAAACTGTTTTTT
TRBJ2-7	TRBV28	TRBD2	few	15	CATLIRTSGSYEQYF	TGTGCCACCTTAATCCGGACTAGCGGGAGCTACGAGCAGTACTTC
TRBJ1-6	TRBV12-3/TRBV12-4	TRBD1	many	15	CASSSSRDSSSPLHF	TGTGCCAGCAGTTCATCCCGGGACAGTTCCTCACCCCTCCACTTT
TRBJ2-1	TRBV11-2	-	many	15	CASSLRPDSYNEQFF	TGTGCCAGCAGCTTAAGGCCGGACTCCTACAATGAGCAGTTCTTC
TRBJ1-3	TRBV6-6	-	few	15	CASSYSQSSGNTIYF	TGTGCCAGCAGTTACTCGCAAAGCTCTGGAAACACCATATATTTT
TRBJ2-4	TRBV7-2	TRBD2	-	17	CASSPHFGGGAKNIQYF	TGTGCCAGCAGCCCCCATTTTGGCGGGGGAGCCAAAAACATTCAGTACTTC
TRBJ2-2	TRBV20-1	-	-	13	CSASGGRTGELFF	TGCAGTGCTAGCGGGGGCCGTACCGGGGAGCTGTTTTTT
TRBJ2-1	TRBV11-2	TRBD2	-	17	CASSSATLAGDNNEQFF	TGTGCCAGCAGCTCGGCAACTCTAGCGGGGGACAACAATGAGCAGTTCTTC
TRBJ2-3	TRBV28	-	many	14	CASSFGGSTDTQYF	TGTGCCAGCAGCTTCGGCGGTAGCACAGATACGCAGTATTTT
TRBJ1-2	TRBV28	-	-	13	CASSFRTNHGYTF	TGTGCCAGCAGTTTTCGGACAAACCATGGCTACACCTTC